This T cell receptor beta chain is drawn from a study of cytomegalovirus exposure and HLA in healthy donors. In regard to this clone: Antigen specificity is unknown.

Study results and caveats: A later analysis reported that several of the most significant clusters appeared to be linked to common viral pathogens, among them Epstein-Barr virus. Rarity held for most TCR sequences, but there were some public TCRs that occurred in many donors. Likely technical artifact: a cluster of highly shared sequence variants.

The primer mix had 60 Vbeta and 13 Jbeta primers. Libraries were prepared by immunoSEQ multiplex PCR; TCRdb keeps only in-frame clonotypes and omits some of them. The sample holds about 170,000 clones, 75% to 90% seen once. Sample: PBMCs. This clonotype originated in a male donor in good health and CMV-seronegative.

CDR3 nucleotides: TGTGCCAGCAGCTTAGTGACAGAAGCTAACTATGGCTACACCTTC. Translating gives CASSLVTEANYGYTF. The V gene is TRBV7-9, the J gene TRBJ1-2; possible D gene TRBD1, 5 bases. The ends were cut back, 1 base at V and 0 bases at J, with 9 bases in the middle. CDR3 length equals 15 residues. Per germline, CDR1 SEHNR and CDR2 FQNEAQ (reference sequence).